Each of the 18 T cell receptor beta chains below was sequenced from the same sample in a study of T cell responses to AZD1222 COVID-19 vaccine (dated by TCRdb to 2020 to 2022). Read against the paper, the sample's time point label means: about 28 days (+/-7) after the second vaccine dose. The treatment or condition label corresponds to: meningococcal conjugate vaccine given as trial control. Library preparation employed the immunoSEQ multiplex PCR assay. Imported from immuneACCESS, the table was reduced by TCRdb to in-frame sequences with V and J called. These copies leave out some clones; in studies compared against another copy, an unresolved V gene accounts for under half, and the cause of the remainder is not known. The sample records about 200,000 clones, roughly 92% of which are singletons. 3.6% of the sample is held by the ten biggest clonotypes. The sequencing used peripheral blood, collected 28 days after the second dose of the MenACWY control vaccine. The receptor set was obtained from an adult who received the MenACWY meningococcal vaccine as a control.

The rearrangement links TRBV18 to TRBJ1-5, with D possibly being TRBD1 (5 bases). V gave up 3 bases and J gave up 2 bases, with 20 bases separating them. Germline CDR1 KGHSH, CDR2 LQKENI. The CDR3 covers 18 residues. The CDR3 nucleotides read TGTGCCAGCTCACCCACAAGAGGGGCTACGCTGGGCAATCAGCCCCAGCATTTT. It codes for CASSPTRGATLGNQPQHF.

The V call is TRBV5-6, the J call TRBJ1-1; no clear D gene. CDR3 size: 15 residues. The V end lost 3 bases, the J end lost 2 bases, and 14 bases lay between the germline ends. The germline gives CDR1 SGHDT, CDR2 YYEEEE. For the CDR3, the DNA is TGTGCCAGCAGCTACCTTCCCCAATTTAACACTGAAGCTTTCTTT. The encoded protein is CASSYLPQFNTEAFF.

This chain joins TRBV24-1 and TRBJ2-4; 9 bases are a match to TRBD1. Germline trimming cut 3 bases from V and 8 bases from J; bases unmatched to any gene: 16. The CDR3 totals 18 residues. Per the germline V gene, CDR1 is KGHDR and CDR2 is SFDVKD. DNA for the CDR3: TGTGCCACCAGTGATCCAACATCCAATCACAGGGGGCGAGACATTCAGTACTTC. Its translation: CATSDPTSNHRGRDIQYF.

Points on this clone: This same CDR3 is encoded by further DNA sequences in the sample. The chain recombines TRBV28 with TRBJ1-2; D not certain. The CDR3 length is 10 residues. Trimming left V 6 bases short and J 6 bases short, with 5 bases between. Germline V gene data show CDR1 as MDHEN and CDR2 as SYDVKM. The CDR3 reads CASRADGYTF. The DNA of the CDR3 is TGTGCCAGCAGAGCAGATGGCTACACCTTC.

V is TRBV30 and J is TRBJ2-7; TRBD1 aligns across 8 bases. Germline trimming cut 7 bases from V and 3 bases from J; bases unmatched to any gene: 5. The CDR3 is 12 residues long. Germline values: CDR1 GTSNPN, CDR2 SVGIG (reference sequence). CDR3 sequence reads: CASDRGYYEQYF. CDR3 DNA sequence: TGTGCCTCCGACAGGGGATACTACGAGCAGTACTTC. The whole variable domain, remainder taken from reference TRBV30 and TRBJ2-7, is SQTIHQWPATLVQPVGSPLSLECTVEGTSNPNLYWYRQAAGRGLQLLFYSVGIGQISSEVPQNLSASRPQDRQFILSSKKLLLSDSGFYLCASDRGYYEQYFGPGTRLTVT.

This rearrangement joins TRBV11-2 to TRBJ1-2, with D tentatively TRBD1 (5 bases). The V gene lost 3 bases and the J gene lost 0 bases, with 14 bases spanning the gap. The length of the CDR3 is 16 residues. CDR1 is SGHAT and CDR2 is FQNNGV in the germline V gene. The CDR3 sequence: CASSLRGGTPNYGYTF. The CDR3 DNA is TGTGCCAGCAGCTTGCGGGGCGGCACCCCTAACTATGGCTACACCTTC.

This rearrangement joins TRBV3-1 (or the pseudogene TRBV3-2) to TRBJ2-7; 8 bases are shared with TRBD1. Trimming removed 2 bases from V and 2 bases from J; junction bases left unmatched: 14. This CDR3 has 18 amino acids. The germline V gene encodes CDR1 LGHDT and CDR2 YNNKEL (reference sequence). DNA for the CDR3: TGTGCCAGCAGCCAACTCACGCGACAGGGGATGAATACCTACGAGCAGTACTTC. Protein: CASSQLTRQGMNTYEQYF.

This clone was found once. This rearrangement joins TRBV11-3 to TRBJ2-7; TRBD2 agrees at 7 bases. The CDR3 covers 13 residues. CDR1 and CDR2 from the germline V gene are SGHNT and YENEEA. V dropped 1 base and J dropped 4; count of bases not matched to a gene: 1. The CDR3 region has the DNA TGTGCCAGCAGCTTAGCGCGGGAGTACGAGCAGTACTTC. It translates to CASSLAREYEQYF.

V usage is TRBV7-6 and J usage is TRBJ2-1; TRBD1 matches 9 bases. The CDR3 is 13 amino acids. Germline V gives CDR1 SGHVS, CDR2 FNYEAQ. V gave up 5 bases and J gave up 6 bases; unmatched junction bases: 2. The CDR3 here is CASSKQGANEQFF. The CDR3 DNA reads TGTGCCAGCAGCAAACAGGGGGCCAATGAGCAGTTCTTC.

The chain uses TRBV12-3 or TRBV12-4 and TRBJ1-1; no reliable D call. Trimming left V 3 bases short and J 4 bases short, with 6 bases between. The CDR3 spans 12 residues. In DNA form, the CDR3 reads TGTGCCAGCAGTTTCCATGGCACTGAAGCTTTCTTT. As protein: CASSFHGTEAFF.

This clone was seen once. The chain uses TRBV7-6 and TRBJ2-1, with 8 bases that match TRBD1. The junction had 4 bases not matched to a gene; V was cut back by 6 bases and J by 6 bases. This CDR3 is 13 amino acids long. Germline V lookup: CDR1 SGHVS, CDR2 FNYEAQ. The CDR3 here is CASRGGQVNEQFF. The CDR3 bases are TGTGCCAGCAGGGGGGGACAGGTCAATGAGCAGTTCTTC.

The V and J genes are TRBV11-3 and TRBJ1-6; D unresolved. Germline V gives CDR1 SGHNT, CDR2 YENEEA. This CDR3 has 13 residues. V lost 2 bases and J lost 5, with 4 bases in between. The chain's CDR3 is CASSLNNNSPLHF. The DNA for the CDR3 is TGTGCCAGCAGCTTAAACAATAATTCACCCCTCCACTTT.

V and J are TRBV13 and TRBJ2-2, with D maybe TRBD2 (6 bases). Germline V gene lookup returns CDR1 PRHDT and CDR2 FYEKMQ (reference sequence). V shed 3 bases and J shed 0 bases, with 8 bases lying between them. CDR3 length equals 15 residues. In DNA form, the CDR3 reads TGTGCCAGCAGCTTGGAGGGGCCGAACACCGGGGAGCTGTTTTTT. Translated, it gives CASSLEGPNTGELFF.

This chain uses TRBV29-1 with TRBJ2-1, with 7 bases fitting TRBD1. CDR1 SQVTM and CDR2 ANQGSEA come from the germline V gene. V dropped 6 bases and J dropped 6; count of bases not matched to a gene: 8. CDR3 length equals 13 residues. CDR3 protein: CSVTGAQFNEQFF. DNA of the CDR3: TGCAGCGTCACAGGGGCTCAATTCAATGAGCAGTTCTTC.

The J gene is TRBJ1-4, the V gene TRBV29-1; weak D call: TRBD1 (6 bases). With 5 bases removed from V and 3 bases from J, the gap between germline ends came to 13 bases. The germline V gene has CDR1 SQVTM and CDR2 ANQGSEA. The CDR3 contains 14 residues. CDR3 residues: CSVLSTGSNEKLFF. CDR3 in DNA: TGCAGCGTTCTTAGTACAGGGTCTAATGAAAAACTGTTTTTT.

V is TRBV19 and J is TRBJ1-3, with D unresolved. Germline V lookup: CDR1 LNHDA, CDR2 SQIVND (reference sequence). The CDR3 length is 12 residues. Trimming took off 1 base at V and 7 bases at J, with 5 bases between the two ends. The CDR3 loop reads CASSIGLNTIYF. CDR3 in DNA: TGTGCCAGTAGTATAGGCCTGAACACCATATATTTT.

The CDR3 here is CASSDVLGTTDTQYF. In nucleotides, the CDR3 is TGTGCCAGCAGTGACGTCCTGGGGACCACAGATACGCAGTATTTT. This chain links TRBV6-1 with TRBJ2-3, with D possibly called TRBD1 or TRBD2 (5 bases each). This CDR3 is built from 15 residues. CDR1 MNHNS and CDR2 SASEGT come from the germline V gene. The ends were cut back, 3 bases at V and 2 bases at J, with 12 bases in the middle.

This clone was observed a single time. V and J are TRBV7-8 and TRBJ1-6; D unclear. The CDR3 extends over 15 amino acids. Deletions cut 5 bases from V and 6 bases from J, with 14 bases between. Germline CDR1 and CDR2: SGHVS and FQNEAQ. The CDR3 here is CASSRSGLVNSPLHF. The CDR3 DNA reads TGTGCCAGCAGCCGGTCCGGACTGGTTAATTCACCCCTCCACTTT.